This TCR beta chain is drawn from a study of T cells in Graves' hyperthyroidism and ophthalmopathy (dated by TCRdb to between 2019 and 2020). Turning to the overall study: Peripheral blood was collected at initial diagnosis, before any treatment. According to the paper, TCR Vbeta CDR3 sequencing was carried out on over 130 peripheral blood samples, which came from 40 to 45 ophthalmopathy, approximately 78 hyperthyroidism and some 17 progressor patients. The study also compared thyroid tissue and blood T-cell repertoires from a handful of Graves' hyperthyroidism patients. After blood sampling, hyperthyroidism patients were treated with methimazole at a starting dose of 30 mg daily, and ophthalmopathy patients were treated with high-dose intravenous methylprednisolone. To identify distinguishing TCR V-J signatures, a discovery cohort of some 99 patients was used, comprising fewer than 45 with Graves' ophthalmopathy and around 57 with stable Graves' hyperthyroidism. Prospective prediction of ophthalmopathy was tested in an independent validation cohort of fewer than 20 hyperthyroidism patients and 17 patients who later progressed to ophthalmopathy. The 100 discovery patients were divided at random into training and test sets in a 7:3 ratio.

General study outcomes and caveats: Most expanded thyroid clonotypes (frequency above 0.001) were also detected in blood, a finding suggesting that blood repertoires may reflect thyroid immune responses. Sample size was not statistically predetermined, and blinding of investigators to group allocation was not performed. In validation, the model predicted progression to ophthalmopathy a median of about 5.9 months before onset, with 70% to 71% sensitivity and nearly 75% specificity. A model built on a 13 V-J signature distinguished ophthalmopathy from stable hyperthyroidism, reaching over 85% sensitivity and 81% to 83% specificity in cross-validation and 80%/75% in testing.

TCR beta CDR3 regions were amplified from RNA transcripts. The first round of RT-PCR for the TCR CDR3 was performed with the HTBI primer set and the Qiagen OneStep RT-PCR kit. The libraries were constructed in a second round of multiplex PCR and then size-selected and purified. Sequencing of the libraries was done on an Illumina HiSeq2000 using paired-end 100 bp reads. The original pipeline was this. Raw data were processed with SOAPnuke, discarding reads with adapters, uncalled bases, mean Phred below 15, or no exact constant-primer or identifier match. High-quality paired reads were merged using COPE v1.2.5, and each unique nucleotide sequence was defined as a clonotype. MiTCR v1.1 was used to align clonotypes to the IMGT TRBV, TRBD and TRBJ reference segments. Analysis was restricted to V-J combinations with a frequency above 0.0001, which covered over 98% of repertoires. The TCS score was defined as the ratio of F50 (clonal expansion) to E x V (chaos), calculated using BLOSUM62-based TCRdist between CDR3 peptides within each V-J. Welch's t-statistics and random forest reduced 500 to 550 V-J features to 13, which were used in a naive Bayes classifier (R e1071). TCRdb cleaned the public reads at Q25 with fastp, built clones with MiXCR and kept in-frame beta chains. Every distinct CDR3 protein forms one entry, paired with its most common genes and DNA. The V and J calls come from TCRdb's annotation, not from the publication. This sample lists approximately 600,000 distinct CDR3 sequences; 20% to 25% were detected once. The ten largest make up 34% of the sample.

In the ophthalmopathy patients, disease was moderately to severely active, with a Clinical Activity Score of 3 or more, a NOSPECS grade of 4 or more, and a duration of less than 3 months. The study excluded patients with uncontrolled infections, other autoimmune diseases, pregnancy or lactation. Diagnoses were based on clinical symptoms, serum thyroxine and TRAb, thyroid ultrasound and orbital computed tomography. PBMCs were separated from roughly 10 ml of fresh peripheral blood using Ficoll-Paque density gradient centrifugation. Total RNA was extracted with Trizol reagent, and quality was checked on an Agilent 2100 Bioanalyzer. This clonotype was counted a few times. It has no known antigen specificity. The record has no base qualities; no much larger clone is one base away. Sequenced: blood. This receptor was taken from a man aged 30 to 45 with Graves' ophthalmopathy.

CDR3 sequence: CASSPGTGGREQYF. The DNA sequence is as follows: TGCGCCAGCAGCCCCGGGACAGGGGGGAGGGAGCAGTACTTC. This chain joins TRBV4-1 to TRBJ2-7; the central 11 bases match TRBD1. From the cysteine through the phenylalanine, the CDR3 covers 14 amino acids. CDR3 DNA only is kept here, 42 bases in frame from base 1. CDR1 and CDR2 (MGHRA, YSYEKL) derive from the germline V gene. V ends up 4 bases short and J 7 bases short, with an unmatched junction base count of 6.